This T cell receptor beta chain was sequenced during a study of response to subunit inactivated influenza vaccine. V shed 1 base and J shed 5 bases, with 6 bases lying between them. This CDR3 contains 13 residues. The germline gives CDR1 MNHEY, CDR2 SMNVEV (reference sequence). General study points: Few additional T cells are recruited per seasonal influenza vaccination, authors suggested.

MiXCR was run by TCRdb on the RT-PCR reads, yielding one entry per CDR3 protein. The profile covers about half a million distinct CDR3 sequences, with roughly 9.7% appearing a single time and approximately 12% taken by the ten largest. This clonotype has just a few counts. Its specificity is not known. This sample comprised PBMCs from blood, obtained 40 to 50 days after vaccination. The TCR was taken from a man aged 45-60 years who received an inactivated influenza vaccine. The V and J genes are TRBV27 and TRBJ2-1; no clear D. The CDR3, as DNA: TGTGCCAGCAGTTTATATCCCCACAATGAGCAGTTCTTC. It codes for CASSLYPHNEQFF.